The 29 T cell receptor beta chains in this list originate from one sample, sequenced in a study of cytomegalovirus exposure and HLA in healthy donors. It was with 60 Vbeta and 13 Jbeta primers that the PCR ran. Libraries were prepared by immunoSEQ multiplex PCR; TCRdb keeps only in-frame clonotypes and omits some of them. Its table lists around 100,000 clones. The sequenced material came from PBMCs. All receptors come from a man younger than 45 in good health and CMV-seronegative.

The chain is built from TRBV25-1 and TRBJ2-5; D may be TRBD1 (6 bases). The CDR3 covers 15 residues. In germline, CDR1 is MGHDK, CDR2 SYGVNS. V dropped 2 bases and J dropped 4 bases, with 14 bases sitting between them. The DNA of the CDR3 is TGTGCCAGCAGTGAACAGTTGGCAGGGGCAGAGACCCAGTACTTC. Its translation: CASSEQLAGAETQYF.

The V call is TRBV29-1, the J call TRBJ1-2, with TRBD1 matching over 9 bases. Germline V gene data show CDR1 as SQVTM and CDR2 as ANQGSEA. J was trimmed by 8 bases and V by 7 bases; bases with no gene match: 5. The CDR3 covers 11 residues. The CDR3 loop reads CSAGTGTGYTF. CDR3 bases: TGCAGCGCTGGGACAGGGACCGGCTACACCTTC.

The V call is TRBV5-4, the J call TRBJ1-2; 12 nucleotides match TRBD1. Trimming cost V 0 bases and J 6 bases; bases outside gene matches: 6. The CDR3 is 16 residues long. The V gene's germline CDR1 is SGHNT and CDR2 YYREEE (reference sequence). The CDR3: CASSLASGQGAHGYTF. The CDR3 DNA follows: TGTGCCAGCAGCTTGGCCTCGGGACAGGGGGCGCATGGCTACACCTTC.

V and J are TRBV9 and TRBJ1-2, with TRBD1 identical over 8 bases. Germline loops: CDR1 SGDLS, CDR2 YYNGEE. Trimming at V came to 5 bases and at J to 7 bases, leaving 4 bases not matched to a gene. CDR3 length: 12 amino acids. The CDR3 sequence is CASSQGAGGYTF. The CDR3 nucleotides are TGTGCCAGCAGTCAGGGGGCAGGTGGCTACACCTTC.

V and J are TRBV7-9 and TRBJ1-5; no clear D. The CDR3 is made up of 12 amino acids. CDR1 SEHNR and CDR2 FQNEAQ come from the germline V gene (reference sequence). Trimming cost V 3 bases and J 4 bases, with 4 bases left between them. CDR3 protein: CASSFSNQPQHF. In DNA form, the CDR3 reads TGTGCCAGCAGCTTTAGTAATCAGCCCCAGCATTTT.

This clone ranks as medium-sized in terms of frequency. The chain joins TRBV25-1 to TRBJ1-5; a weak D match, TRBD1 (5 bases). The germline gives CDR1 MGHDK, CDR2 SYGVNS. This CDR3 is built from 14 residues. V lost 10 bases and J 1 base, leaving 14 bases between the germline ends. The CDR3 region has the DNA TGTGCCACCAACGGGGGTGACAGCAATCAGCCCCAGCATTTT. Protein sequence: CATNGGDSNQPQHF.

The V gene is TRBV2, the J gene TRBJ1-6, with D perhaps matching TRBD1 (5 bases). The CDR3 covers 15 residues. V dropped 7 bases and J dropped 6 bases, with 16 bases sitting between them. The germline V gene encodes CDR1 SNHLY and CDR2 FYNNEI. CDR3 in amino acids: CASTLLGETNSPLHF. For the CDR3, the DNA is TGTGCCAGCACCCTGCTAGGGGAAACTAATTCACCCCTCCACTTT.

The chain couples TRBV5-1 to TRBJ2-5; 7 bases map to TRBD2. The J call could be wrong; TRBJ2-7 is a better fit for the DNA end. Germline-derived CDR1 and CDR2 are SGHRS and YFSETQ. This CDR3 has 16 residues. Here the CDR3 DNA reads TGCGCCAGCAGCCCCGATCTAGCGGAGATCTCCTACGAGCAGTACTTC. Its translation: CASSPDLAEISYEQYF.

The chain carries TRBV6-1 and TRBJ1-4, with 8 bases matching TRBD1. V shed 8 bases, J shed 6 bases, and the junction held 5 bases outside the gene matches. From germline, CDR1 is MNHNS and CDR2 SASEGT. The CDR3 has 13 residues. The DNA for the CDR3 is TGTGCCAGCCTGGAGACAGGGGATGAAAAACTGTTTTTT. Its protein product is CASLETGDEKLFF.

The chain joins TRBV7-2 to TRBJ2-7; D is possibly TRBD2 (6 bases). CDR3 length: 15 residues. Germline CDR1 SGHTA, CDR2 FQGNSA. V lost 5 bases and J lost 5, with 19 bases in between. Here the CDR3 reads CASSRPTRGTDEQYF. CDR3 nucleotide sequence: TGTGCCAGCAGCCGTCCTACCCGGGGGACCGACGAGCAGTACTTC.

The chain recombines TRBV2 with TRBJ2-5; 10 bases map to TRBD2. This CDR3 has 16 residues. J was trimmed by 3 bases and V by 0 bases; bases with no gene match: 4. Germline assignment: CDR1 SNHLY and CDR2 FYNNEI. DNA for the CDR3: TGTGCCAGCAGTGAAGCTAGCGGGGGGCGGAAAGAGACCCAGTACTTC. Its translation is CASSEASGGRKETQYF.

The genes are TRBV10-3 and TRBJ2-7, with TRBD2 matching over 8 bases. There are 14 residues in the CDR3. CDR1 ENHRY and CDR2 SYGVKD come from the germline V gene. Trimming at V came to 5 bases and at J to 1 base, leaving 4 bases not matched to a gene. This CDR3 is CAISTSGVSYEQYF. The CDR3 DNA reads as TGTGCCATCAGTACTAGCGGCGTATCCTACGAGCAGTACTTC.

V is TRBV6-5 and J is TRBJ1-2; a possible D gene is TRBD1 (6 bases). From germline, CDR1 is MNHEY and CDR2 SVGAGI. The V end lost 5 bases, the J end lost 6 bases, and 13 bases lay between the germline ends. The CDR3 extends over 13 amino acids. The CDR3 DNA reads TGTGCCAGCAGTGGACAACAGGGACATGGCTACACCTTC. It specifies CASSGQQGHGYTF.

The rearrangement uses TRBV7-2 and TRBJ1-4; TRBD1 might be the D (5 bases). V dropped 1 base and J dropped 8 bases, with 8 bases sitting between them. The CDR3 has 13 amino acids. Germline V CDR1 and CDR2: SGHTA, FQGNSA. The DNA for the CDR3 is TGTGCCAGCAGCTTAGAGCGGGGGGAAAAACTGTTTTTT. This translates into CASSLERGEKLFF. Filled out from reference TRBV7-2 and TRBJ1-4, the complete variable domain reads GAGVSQSPSNKVTEKGKDVELRCDPISGHTALYWYRQSLGQGLEFLIYFQGNSAPDKSGLPSDRFSAERTGGSVSTLTIQRTQQEDSAVYLCASSLERGEKLFFGSGTQLSVL.

The V and J genes are TRBV5-6 and TRBJ2-3, with TRBD1 matching over 8 bases. The CDR3 totals 15 residues. Germline V lookup: CDR1 SGHDT, CDR2 YYEEEE. V trimming: 0 bases; J trimming: 7 bases; junction bases outside the gene matches: 7. CDR3 region: CASSLARTGFNTQYF. CDR3 in DNA: TGTGCCAGCAGCTTGGCCCGGACAGGGTTTAATACGCAGTATTTT.

This chain's CDR3 is CASSPTRGRGELFF. The DNA of the CDR3 is TGTGCCAGCAGCCCCACAAGGGGGCGCGGGGAGCTGTTTTTT. This rearrangement joins TRBV11-2 to TRBJ2-2; 7 bases are shared with TRBD1. J gave up 7 bases and V 5 bases, and 7 bases lay outside the gene matches. Germline assignment: CDR1 SGHAT and CDR2 FQNNGV. The CDR3 runs to 14 residues.

The chain links TRBV4-2 to TRBJ2-1; 12 nucleotides match TRBD2. With V trimmed by 0 bases and J by 5 bases, 8 bases remained unmatched. The germline V gene has CDR1 LGHNA and CDR2 YNFKEQ. The CDR3 covers 18 residues. The CDR3 nucleotides are TGTGCCAGCAGCCAAGATAGTCGGCTAGCGGGGGGGAACAATGAGCAGTTCTTC. It is translated as CASSQDSRLAGGNNEQFF.

V usage is TRBV5-1 and J usage is TRBJ2-6; D ambiguous. Germline CDR1 reads SGHRS; CDR2 reads YFSETQ. The V end was cut by 4 bases, the J end by 0 bases, with 11 bases between. The CDR3 has 16 amino acids. CDR3 amino acids: CASSGHEFSGANVLTF. For the CDR3, the DNA is TGCGCCAGCAGCGGGCACGAATTCTCTGGGGCCAACGTCCTGACTTTC.

V gene TRBV10-3 combines with J gene TRBJ2-3, with TRBD2 as a possible D gene (6 bases). This CDR3 has 16 amino acids. V lost 7 bases to trimming and J lost 0 bases, with 17 bases between them. Germline CDR1 is ENHRY and CDR2 is SYGVKD. The chain's CDR3 is CAIKRSAGTSTDTQYF. The CDR3 nucleotides read TGTGCCATCAAACGCTCGGCAGGGACTAGCACAGATACGCAGTATTTT.

The rearrangement links TRBV6-1 to TRBJ1-1; D is unresolved. With 2 bases removed from V and 6 bases from J, the gap between germline ends came to 10 bases. The germline gives CDR1 MNHNS, CDR2 SASEGT. The CDR3 contains 13 residues. The DNA of the CDR3 is TGTGCCAGCAGTGAACAGGAGGAGTCTGAAGCTTTCTTT. Translated, it gives CASSEQEESEAFF.

V gene TRBV6-1 combines with J gene TRBJ2-2; 8 nucleotides agree with TRBD2. V shed 3 bases, J shed 4 bases, and the junction held 4 bases outside the gene matches. The CDR3 consists of 15 residues. Germline values: CDR1 MNHNS, CDR2 SASEGT. CDR3 DNA: TGTGCCAGCAGTGAGACTAGCGCGAGCACCGGGGAGCTGTTTTTT. Translation gives CASSETSASTGELFF.

The V gene is TRBV6-6, the J gene TRBJ2-3; TRBD1 aligns across 11 bases. Germline V gene lookup returns CDR1 MNHNY and CDR2 SVGAGI (reference sequence). The trim removed 2 bases at V and 6 bases at J, leaving 7 bases unmatched. The CDR3 consists of 16 residues. In DNA, the CDR3 is TGTGCCAGCAGTTACCTAGGACAGGGGGCTTCGGATACGCAGTATTTT. This gives the protein CASSYLGQGASDTQYF.

The chain is built from TRBV5-1 and TRBJ2-1; 9 nucleotides line up with TRBD2. The CDR3 runs to 14 residues. The V segment lost 6 bases and the J segment 10 bases; nucleotides outside the gene matches: 11. Germline loops: CDR1 SGHRS, CDR2 YFSETQ. The CDR3 is CASTGASGAREQFF. The DNA for the CDR3 is TGCGCCAGCACCGGGGCTAGCGGGGCGAGGGAGCAGTTCTTC.

The V gene is TRBV30, the J gene TRBJ1-3; 8 bases fit TRBD1. Germline trimming cut 0 bases from V and 4 bases from J; bases unmatched to any gene: 11. CDR3 size: 17 residues. Germline-derived CDR1 and CDR2 are GTSNPN and SVGIG (reference sequence). The CDR3 here is CAWSVRPDRGSGNTIYF. As DNA, the CDR3 is TGTGCCTGGAGTGTACGCCCCGACAGGGGATCAGGAAACACCATATATTTT. Looking up the rest from reference TRBV30 and TRBJ1-3 gives the full variable domain: SQTIHQWPATLVQPVGSPLSLECTVEGTSNPNLYWYRQAAGRGLQLLFYSVGIGQISSEVPQNLSASRPQDRQFILSSKKLLLSDSGFYLCAWSVRPDRGSGNTIYFGEGSWLTVV.

The chain's CDR3 is CASSDSFNGGDIYGYTF. In DNA form, the CDR3 reads TGTGCCAGCAGTGACTCCTTCAACGGTGGGGACATTTATGGCTACACCTTC. The V call is TRBV6-4, the J call TRBJ1-2; tentatively, D is TRBD1 (6 bases). CDR1 is MRHNA, CDR2 SNTAGT, per germline. Trimming shortened V by 0 bases and J by 5 bases, and 19 bases separated the two germline ends. The CDR3 totals 17 residues.

V gene TRBV19 combines with J gene TRBJ2-3; possible D gene TRBD2, 6 bases. This CDR3 is built from 13 residues. Germline V CDR1 and CDR2: LNHDA, SQIVND (reference sequence). The V end lost 8 bases, the J end lost 0 bases, and 9 bases lay between the germline ends. CDR3 loop: CASRAGSTDTQYF. CDR3 sequence (DNA): TGTGCCAGTCGGGCGGGGAGCACAGATACGCAGTATTTT. Full variable domain (remainder filled in from reference TRBV19 and TRBJ2-3): DGGITQSPKYLFRKEGQNVTLSCEQNLNHDAMYWYRQDPGQGLRLIYYSQIVNDFQKGDIAEGYSVSREKKESFPLTVTSAQKNPTAFYLCASRAGSTDTQYFGPGTRLTVL.

The rearrangement uses TRBV29-1 and TRBJ1-3; D not resolved. V lost 5 bases, J lost 1 base, and 15 bases lay in between. Germline lookup yields CDR1 SQVTM and CDR2 ANQGSEA. This CDR3 is built from 15 residues. The CDR3: CSVLWPGVSGNTIYF. In DNA, the CDR3 is TGCAGCGTTTTGTGGCCCGGGGTATCTGGAAACACCATATATTTT.

The genes are TRBV7-2 and TRBJ2-5, with TRBD1 as a possible D gene (6 bases). Per germline, CDR1 SGHTA and CDR2 FQGNSA. The germline V and J ends were trimmed by 5 bases and 6 bases, with 13 bases remaining between them. This CDR3 has 13 residues. CDR3 sequence (DNA): TGTGCCAGCAGCACAGGGTCTTGGCAGACCCAGTACTTC. Amino acids: CASSTGSWQTQYF.

A remark on this clone: At one end the junction does not follow the germline gene, possibly because of a read error. The chain carries TRBV28 and TRBJ1-2, with 12 bases fitting TRBD1. This CDR3 contains 14 residues. Looked up from germline, CDR1 is MDHEN and CDR2 is SYDVKM. CDR3 in amino acids: CASSQWDRGRDYGF. The CDR3 DNA follows: TGTGCCAGCAGTCAATGGGACAGGGGGCGAGATTATGGTTTC.